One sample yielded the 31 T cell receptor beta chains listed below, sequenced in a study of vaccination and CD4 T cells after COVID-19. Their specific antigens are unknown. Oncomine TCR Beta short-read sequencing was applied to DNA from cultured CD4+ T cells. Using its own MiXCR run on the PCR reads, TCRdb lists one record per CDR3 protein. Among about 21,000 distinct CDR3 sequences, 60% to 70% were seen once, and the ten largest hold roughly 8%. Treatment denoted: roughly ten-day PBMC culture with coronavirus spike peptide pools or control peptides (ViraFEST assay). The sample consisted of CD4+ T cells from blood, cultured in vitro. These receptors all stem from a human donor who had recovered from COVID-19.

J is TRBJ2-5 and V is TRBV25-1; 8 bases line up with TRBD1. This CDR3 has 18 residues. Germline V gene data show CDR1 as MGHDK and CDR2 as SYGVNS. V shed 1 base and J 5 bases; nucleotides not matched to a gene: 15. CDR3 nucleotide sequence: TGTGCCAGCAGTGAATCTTCCTATGGGACAGGCTTTACTGAGACCCAGTACTTC. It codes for CASSESSYGTGFTETQYF.

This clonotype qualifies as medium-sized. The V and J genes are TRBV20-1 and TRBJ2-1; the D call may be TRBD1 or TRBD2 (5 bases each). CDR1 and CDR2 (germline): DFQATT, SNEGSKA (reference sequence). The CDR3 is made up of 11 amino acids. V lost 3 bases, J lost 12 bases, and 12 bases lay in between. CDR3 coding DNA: TGCAGTGCTAGTGGGGGTCTGGTGCAGTTCTTC. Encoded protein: CSASGGLVQFF.

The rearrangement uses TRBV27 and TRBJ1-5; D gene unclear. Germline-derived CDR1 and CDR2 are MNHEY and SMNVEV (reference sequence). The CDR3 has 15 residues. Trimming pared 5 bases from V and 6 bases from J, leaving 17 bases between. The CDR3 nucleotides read TGTGCCAGCAGTGACTCCAGACATACCACTCAGCCCCAGCATTTT. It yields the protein CASSDSRHTTQPQHF.

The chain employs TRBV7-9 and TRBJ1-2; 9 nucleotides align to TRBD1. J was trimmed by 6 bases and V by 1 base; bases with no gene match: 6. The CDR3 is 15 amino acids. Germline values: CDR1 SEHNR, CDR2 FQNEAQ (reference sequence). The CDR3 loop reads CASSLEGTGSDGYTF. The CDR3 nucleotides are TGTGCCAGCAGCTTAGAAGGGACAGGGAGTGATGGCTACACCTTC.

The CDR3 loop reads CASSPYRGGTEAFF. DNA for the CDR3: TGTGCCAGCAGTCCCTATAGGGGGGGGACTGAAGCTTTCTTT. The rearrangement links TRBV6-1 to TRBJ1-1; perhaps TRBD1 as D (6 bases). V lost 5 bases and J lost 5, with 15 bases in between. Germline V lookup: CDR1 MNHNS, CDR2 SASEGT. The CDR3 totals 14 residues.

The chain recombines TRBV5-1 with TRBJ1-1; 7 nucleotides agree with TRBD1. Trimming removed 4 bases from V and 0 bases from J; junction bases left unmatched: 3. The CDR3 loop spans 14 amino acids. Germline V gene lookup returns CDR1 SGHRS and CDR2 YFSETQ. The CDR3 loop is CASSPGQVNTEAFF. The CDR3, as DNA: TGCGCCAGCAGCCCTGGACAGGTGAACACTGAAGCTTTCTTT.

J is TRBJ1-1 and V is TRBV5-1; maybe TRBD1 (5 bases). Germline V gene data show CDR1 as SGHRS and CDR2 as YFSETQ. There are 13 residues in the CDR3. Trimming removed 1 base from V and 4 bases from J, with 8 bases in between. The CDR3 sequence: CASSLTTGTEAFF. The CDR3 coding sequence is TGCGCCAGCAGCTTGACAACAGGCACTGAAGCTTTCTTT.

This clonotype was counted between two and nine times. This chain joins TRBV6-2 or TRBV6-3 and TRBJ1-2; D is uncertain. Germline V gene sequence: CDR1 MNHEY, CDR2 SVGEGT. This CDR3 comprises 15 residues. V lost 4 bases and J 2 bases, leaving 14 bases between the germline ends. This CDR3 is CASSLPWAGNYGYTF. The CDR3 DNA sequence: TGTGCCAGCAGTTTACCTTGGGCGGGAAACTATGGCTACACCTTC.

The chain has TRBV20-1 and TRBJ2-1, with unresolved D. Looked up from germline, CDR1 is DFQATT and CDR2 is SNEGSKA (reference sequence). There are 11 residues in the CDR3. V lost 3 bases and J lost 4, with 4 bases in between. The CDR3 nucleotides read TGCAGTGCTAGCGGATACAATGAGCAGTTCTTC. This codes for CSASGYNEQFF.

CDR3 region: CASSYGGAGYGYTF. The CDR3 nucleotides read TGTGCCAGCAGTTACGGCGGGGCGGGGTATGGCTACACCTTC. The rearrangement links TRBV27 to TRBJ1-2; tentatively, D is TRBD1 (5 bases). Germline V lookup: CDR1 MNHEY, CDR2 SMNVEV (reference sequence). This CDR3 region has 14 residues. V was pared by 4 bases and J by 5 bases, with 14 bases between.

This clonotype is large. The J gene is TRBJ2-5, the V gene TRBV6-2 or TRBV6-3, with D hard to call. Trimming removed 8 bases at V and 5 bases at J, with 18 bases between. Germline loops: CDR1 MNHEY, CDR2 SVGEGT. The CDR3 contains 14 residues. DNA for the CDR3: TGTGCCAGCTCTGATGCCTCTTTAGGGGAGACCCAGTACTTC. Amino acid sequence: CASSDASLGETQYF.

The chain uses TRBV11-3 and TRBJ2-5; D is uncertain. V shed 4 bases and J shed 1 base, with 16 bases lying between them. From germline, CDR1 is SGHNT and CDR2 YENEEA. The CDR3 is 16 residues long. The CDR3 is CASSSPFYGVQETQYF. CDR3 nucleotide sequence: TGTGCCAGCAGCTCCCCGTTTTATGGAGTCCAAGAGACCCAGTACTTC.

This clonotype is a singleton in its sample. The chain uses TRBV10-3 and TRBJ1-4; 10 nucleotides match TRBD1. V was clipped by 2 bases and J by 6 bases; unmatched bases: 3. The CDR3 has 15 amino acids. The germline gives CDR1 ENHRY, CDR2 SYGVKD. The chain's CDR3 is CAISEAGTGDEKLFF. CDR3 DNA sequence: TGTGCCATCAGTGAGGCAGGGACAGGGGATGAAAAACTGTTTTTT.

In DNA, the CDR3 is TGTGCCAGCAGCTCCTCAGGGCGCGTCTATGGCTACACCTTC. Its protein is CASSSSGRVYGYTF. The chain links TRBV6-2 or TRBV6-3 to TRBJ1-2, with D tentatively TRBD1 (5 bases). CDR1 is MNHEY, CDR2 SVGEGT, per germline. This CDR3 has 14 amino acids. V was trimmed by 6 bases and J by 4 bases, leaving 15 bases between them.

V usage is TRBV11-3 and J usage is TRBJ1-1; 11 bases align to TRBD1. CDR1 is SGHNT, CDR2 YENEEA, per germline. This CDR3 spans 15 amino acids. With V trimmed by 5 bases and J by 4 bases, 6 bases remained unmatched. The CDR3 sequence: CASSTGQGETTEAFF. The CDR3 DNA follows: TGTGCCAGCAGCACGGGACAGGGGGAGACCACTGAAGCTTTCTTT.

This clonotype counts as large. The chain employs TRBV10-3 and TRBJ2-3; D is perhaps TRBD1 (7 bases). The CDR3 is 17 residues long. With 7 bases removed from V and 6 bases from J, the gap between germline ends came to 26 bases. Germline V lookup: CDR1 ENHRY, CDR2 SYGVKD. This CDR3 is CAITRGGGTALGDTQYF. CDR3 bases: TGTGCCATCACGAGAGGTGGCGGGACAGCCCTAGGGGATACGCAGTATTTT.

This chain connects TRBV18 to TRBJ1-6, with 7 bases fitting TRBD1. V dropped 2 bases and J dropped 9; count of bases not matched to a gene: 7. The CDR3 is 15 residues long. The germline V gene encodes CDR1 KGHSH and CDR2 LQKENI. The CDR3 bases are TGTGCCAGCTCACCAAGTACAGGGGATACTTCACCCCTCCACTTT. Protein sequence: CASSPSTGDTSPLHF.

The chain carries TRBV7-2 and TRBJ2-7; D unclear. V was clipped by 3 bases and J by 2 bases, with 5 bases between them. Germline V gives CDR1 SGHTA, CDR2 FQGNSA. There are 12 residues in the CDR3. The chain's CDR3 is CASSFNPYEQYF. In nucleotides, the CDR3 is TGTGCCAGCAGCTTCAACCCCTACGAGCAGTACTTC. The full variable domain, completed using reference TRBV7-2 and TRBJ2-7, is GAGVSQSPSNKVTEKGKDVELRCDPISGHTALYWYRQSLGQGLEFLIYFQGNSAPDKSGLPSDRFSAERTGGSVSTLTIQRTQQEDSAVYLCASSFNPYEQYFGPGTRLTVT.

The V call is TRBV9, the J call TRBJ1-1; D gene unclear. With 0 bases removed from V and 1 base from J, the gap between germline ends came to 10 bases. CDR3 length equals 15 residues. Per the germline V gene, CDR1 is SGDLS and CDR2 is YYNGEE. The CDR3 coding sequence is TGTGCCAGCAGCGTAGGTGCAGGCCAGAACACTGAAGCTTTCTTT. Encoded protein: CASSVGAGQNTEAFF.

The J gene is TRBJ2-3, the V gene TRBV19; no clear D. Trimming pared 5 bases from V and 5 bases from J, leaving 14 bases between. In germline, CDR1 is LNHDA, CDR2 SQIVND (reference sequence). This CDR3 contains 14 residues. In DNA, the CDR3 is TGTGCCAGTAGTGAGACTCTCCAAGGAGATACGCAGTATTTT. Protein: CASSETLQGDTQYF.

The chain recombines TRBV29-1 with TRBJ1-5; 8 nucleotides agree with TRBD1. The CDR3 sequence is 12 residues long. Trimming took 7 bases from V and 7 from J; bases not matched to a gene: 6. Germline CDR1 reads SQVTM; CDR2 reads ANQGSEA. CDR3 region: CSAGQGGQPQHF. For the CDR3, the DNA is TGCAGCGCTGGACAGGGCGGCCAGCCCCAGCATTTT.

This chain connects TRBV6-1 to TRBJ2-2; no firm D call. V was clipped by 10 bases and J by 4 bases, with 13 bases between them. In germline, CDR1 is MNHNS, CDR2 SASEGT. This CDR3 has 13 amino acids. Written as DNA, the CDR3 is TGTGCCACCTGTAGAAGAGGCACCGGGGAGCTGTTTTTT. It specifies CATCRRGTGELFF.

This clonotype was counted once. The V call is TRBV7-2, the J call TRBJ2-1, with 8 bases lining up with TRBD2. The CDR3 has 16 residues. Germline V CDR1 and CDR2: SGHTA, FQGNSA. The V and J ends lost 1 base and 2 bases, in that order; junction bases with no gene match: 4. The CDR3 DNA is TGTGCCAGCAGCTTAGAAAGCGGGAGACCCTACAATGAGCAGTTCTTC. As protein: CASSLESGRPYNEQFF. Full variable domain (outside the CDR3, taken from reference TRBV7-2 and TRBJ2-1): GAGVSQSPSNKVTEKGKDVELRCDPISGHTALYWYRQSLGQGLEFLIYFQGNSAPDKSGLPSDRFSAERTGGSVSTLTIQRTQQEDSAVYLCASSLESGRPYNEQFFGPGTRLTVL.

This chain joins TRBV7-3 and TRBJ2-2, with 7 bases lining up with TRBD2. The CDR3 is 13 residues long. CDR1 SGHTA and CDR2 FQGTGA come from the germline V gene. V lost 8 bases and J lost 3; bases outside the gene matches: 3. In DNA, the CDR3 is TGTGCCAGCGCGGCGGGGGACACCGGGGAGCTGTTTTTT. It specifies CASAAGDTGELFF.

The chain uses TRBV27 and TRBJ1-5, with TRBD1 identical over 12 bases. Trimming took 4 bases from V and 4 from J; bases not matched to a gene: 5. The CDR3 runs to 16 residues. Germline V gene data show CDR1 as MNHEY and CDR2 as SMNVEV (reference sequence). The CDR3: CASSSLGQGANQPQHF. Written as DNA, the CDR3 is TGTGCCAGCAGTTCATTGGGACAGGGGGCAAATCAGCCCCAGCATTTT.

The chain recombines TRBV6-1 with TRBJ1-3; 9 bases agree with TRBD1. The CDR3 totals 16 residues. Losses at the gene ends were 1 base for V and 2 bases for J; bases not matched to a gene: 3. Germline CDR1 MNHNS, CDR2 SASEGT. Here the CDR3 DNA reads TGTGCCAGCAGTGAAGTAGGGACAGGGCCTGGAAACACCATATATTTT. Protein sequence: CASSEVGTGPGNTIYF.

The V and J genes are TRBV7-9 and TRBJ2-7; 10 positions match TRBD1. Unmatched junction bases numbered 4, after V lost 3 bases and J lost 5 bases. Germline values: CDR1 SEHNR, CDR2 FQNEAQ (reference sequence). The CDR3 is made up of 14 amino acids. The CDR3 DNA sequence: TGTGCCAGCAGCTTTAGGACAGGGGGTCACGAGCAGTACTTC. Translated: CASSFRTGGHEQYF.

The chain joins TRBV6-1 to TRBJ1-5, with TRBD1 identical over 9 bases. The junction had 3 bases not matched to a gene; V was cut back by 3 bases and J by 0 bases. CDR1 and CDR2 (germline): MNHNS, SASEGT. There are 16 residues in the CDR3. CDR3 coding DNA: TGTGCCAGCAGTGACTGGACAGGGGATAGCAATCAGCCCCAGCATTTT. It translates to CASSDWTGDSNQPQHF.

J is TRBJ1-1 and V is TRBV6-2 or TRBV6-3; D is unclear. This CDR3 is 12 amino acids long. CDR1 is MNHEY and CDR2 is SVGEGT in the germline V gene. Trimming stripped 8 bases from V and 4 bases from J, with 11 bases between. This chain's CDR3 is CASQEQSTEAFF. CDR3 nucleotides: TGTGCCAGCCAGGAACAGAGCACTGAAGCTTTCTTT.

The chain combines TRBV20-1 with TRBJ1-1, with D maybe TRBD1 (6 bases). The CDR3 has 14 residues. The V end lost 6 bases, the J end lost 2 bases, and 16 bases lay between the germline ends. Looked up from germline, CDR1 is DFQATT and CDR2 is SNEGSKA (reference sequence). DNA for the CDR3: TGCAGTGCCCGATCCGGGGGCCTCAACACTGAAGCTTTCTTT. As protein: CSARSGGLNTEAFF.

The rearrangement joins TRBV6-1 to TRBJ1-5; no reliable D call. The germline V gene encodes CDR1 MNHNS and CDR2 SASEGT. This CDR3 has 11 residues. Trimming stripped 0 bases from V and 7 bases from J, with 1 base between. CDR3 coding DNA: TGTGCCAGCAGTGAAGCCCAGCCCCAGCATTTT. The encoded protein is CASSEAQPQHF.